Shown below are 15 T cell receptor beta chains from a single sample sequenced in a study of Tregs in tolerant kidney transplant recipients. Mixed chimerism was transient after nonmyeloablative marrow transplants from related graft donors. The table came from immunoSEQ multiplex PCR; TCRdb's copy has only in-frame clones and leaves some out. The profile covers some 21,000 clones, with about 84% appearing a single time and about 25% taken by the ten largest. The sequenced sample was CD8+ T cells from blood (PBMCs), obtained 6 months after the transplant. These receptors were collected from a human patient who received a combined kidney and bone marrow transplant. Some T cells may possibly be graft donor cells.

This sequence joins TRBV12-5 and TRBJ1-2; TRBD1 aligns across 8 bases. J was trimmed by 7 bases and V by 5 bases; bases with no gene match: 9. The germline V gene has CDR1 LGHNT and CDR2 FRNRAP. The CDR3 has 14 amino acids. Written as DNA, the CDR3 is TGTGCTAGTGGTGAAGGACAGGGCTTGGGTGGCTACACCTTC. Translating gives CASGEGQGLGGYTF.

Only one count was recorded for this clone. The J gene is TRBJ1-2, the V gene TRBV4-1; 9 bases align to TRBD1. The CDR3 is 15 residues long. Germline CDR1 is MGHRA and CDR2 is YSYEKL. Trimming cost V 1 base and J 2 bases; bases outside gene matches: 2. CDR3 sequence reads: CASSQGTGANYGYTF. In DNA form, the CDR3 reads TGCGCCAGCAGCCAAGGGACAGGGGCCAACTATGGCTACACCTTC.

The CDR3 nucleotides read TGTGCCAGCAGCTTAGTAGGTCTAGCGGGATCCTACAATGAGCAGTTCTTC. Protein: CASSLVGLAGSYNEQFF. The rearrangement uses TRBV13 and TRBJ2-1; the match to TRBD2 covers 9 bases. V lost 1 base to trimming and J lost 1 base; unmatched junction nucleotides: 5. From germline, CDR1 is PRHDT and CDR2 FYEKMQ (reference sequence). CDR3 length equals 17 residues. The whole variable domain, remainder taken from reference TRBV13 and TRBJ2-1, is AAGVIQSPRHLIKEKRETATLKCYPIPRHDTVYWYQQGPGQDPQFLISFYEKMQSDKGSIPDRFSAQQFSDYHSELNMSSLELGDSALYFCASSLVGLAGSYNEQFFGPGTRLTVL.

This sequence joins TRBV25-1 and TRBJ1-1, with D unresolved. The V gene lost 5 bases and the J gene lost 5 bases, with 6 bases spanning the gap. This CDR3 comprises 11 residues. Germline CDR1 is MGHDK and CDR2 is SYGVNS. The CDR3 DNA follows: TGTGCCAGCAGTACCGGGACTGAAGCTTTCTTT. Translated, it gives CASSTGTEAFF.

V and J are TRBV4-3 and TRBJ1-1; the match to TRBD1 covers 7 bases. Trimming at V came to 1 base and at J to 6 bases, leaving 5 bases not matched to a gene. The CDR3 runs to 14 residues. Germline loops: CDR1 LGHNA, CDR2 YSLEER. Here the CDR3 DNA reads TGCGCCAGCAGCCAAGTAGAGGGGGCCCCTGAAGCTTTCTTT. Its protein product is CASSQVEGAPEAFF.

This rearrangement joins TRBV6-5 to TRBJ2-7, with D possibly matching TRBD1 (5 bases). Germline V gene data show CDR1 as MNHEY and CDR2 as SVGAGI. CDR3 size: 12 residues. The V and J ends lost 5 bases and 4 bases respectively, with 9 bases between them. CDR3 loop: CASSATGYEQYF. For the CDR3, the DNA is TGTGCCAGCAGTGCTACAGGTTACGAGCAGTACTTC.

In this sample, this clone turned up a few times. V usage is TRBV16 and J usage is TRBJ2-7, with 9 bases matching TRBD2. Trimming removed 2 bases from V and 9 bases from J; junction bases left unmatched: 8. From germline, CDR1 is KGHSY and CDR2 FQNENV. CDR3 size: 14 residues. The CDR3 is CASSQESGRQGQYF. The CDR3 DNA sequence: TGTGCCAGCAGCCAAGAAAGCGGGAGGCAGGGGCAGTACTTC.

The V gene is TRBV4-3, the J gene TRBJ1-5; D perhaps matches TRBD1 (6 bases). Germline V gives CDR1 LGHNA, CDR2 YSLEER. Between the trimmed V and J ends, which lost 3 bases and 4 bases, there was a span of 10 bases. The CDR3 is made up of 14 amino acids. The CDR3 reads CASSHRGVNQPQHF. In DNA form, the CDR3 reads TGCGCCAGCAGCCACAGGGGTGTGAATCAGCCCCAGCATTTT.

The CDR3 coding sequence is TGTGCCAGCAGCTTACAGGACAGGCCTTGGGGGTTCGCCTACGAGCAGTACTTC. Amino acids: CASSLQDRPWGFAYEQYF. The rearrangement uses TRBV11-2 and TRBJ2-7; 7 bases agree with TRBD1. From germline, CDR1 is SGHAT and CDR2 FQNNGV. J lost 2 bases, V lost 2 bases, and 15 bases had no gene match. This CDR3 region has 18 residues.

The J gene is TRBJ2-7, the V gene TRBV27; weak D call: TRBD1 (6 bases). The CDR3 length is 13 residues. The V gene's germline CDR1 is MNHEY and CDR2 SMNVEV (reference sequence). Trimming left V 2 bases short and J 5 bases short, with 10 bases between. The CDR3 loop is CASSLRGIHEQYF. The CDR3 DNA reads as TGTGCCAGCAGTTTAAGGGGGATCCACGAGCAGTACTTC.

This chain connects TRBV19 to TRBJ1-1; possible D gene TRBD1, 5 bases. Trimming left V 4 bases short and J 4 bases short, with 22 bases between. Germline V gene sequence: CDR1 LNHDA, CDR2 SQIVND (reference sequence). The CDR3 sequence is 17 residues long. The CDR3 loop is CASSTSLRRGIFTEAFF. The DNA for the CDR3 is TGTGCCAGTAGTACGTCACTGCGTCGGGGGATCTTCACTGAAGCTTTCTTT. Together with reference TRBV19 and TRBJ1-1, the CDR3 gives the full variable domain: DGGITQSPKYLFRKEGQNVTLSCEQNLNHDAMYWYRQDPGQGLRLIYYSQIVNDFQKGDIAEGYSVSREKKESFPLTVTSAQKNPTAFYLCASSTSLRRGIFTEAFFGQGTRLTVV.

This clone was observed a single time. The V gene is TRBV27, the J gene TRBJ2-7, with D perhaps matching TRBD1 (5 bases). V dropped 5 bases and J dropped 3 bases, with 11 bases sitting between them. Germline V CDR1 and CDR2: MNHEY, SMNVEV (reference sequence). The CDR3 runs to 13 residues. The DNA of the CDR3 is TGTGCCAGCAGTCCCGGACAAATCTACGAGCAGTACTTC. Protein sequence: CASSPGQIYEQYF.

The chain employs TRBV7-3 and TRBJ2-2; TRBD1 matches at 9 bases. Trimming cost V 5 bases and J 6 bases; bases outside gene matches: 13. Germline V gene data show CDR1 as SGHTA and CDR2 as FQGTGA. The CDR3 runs 17 residues. In nucleotides, the CDR3 is TGTGCCAGCAGCCCCAGCCGGGATACAGGGGGCGCCGGGGAGCTGTTTTTT. Amino acids: CASSPSRDTGGAGELFF.

The genes are TRBV7-3 and TRBJ2-1, with TRBD2 matching over 8 bases. The CDR3 is made up of 16 amino acids. Germline V gene lookup returns CDR1 SGHTA and CDR2 FQGTGA. V dropped 5 bases and J dropped 8; count of bases not matched to a gene: 14. CDR3 in amino acids: CASSDPGLVGFDEQFF. In DNA form, the CDR3 reads TGTGCCAGCAGCGATCCGGGACTAGTCGGGTTCGATGAGCAGTTCTTC.

In DNA form, the CDR3 reads TGTGCCAGCAGACAGGGGTACCAACCCAAATCCACAGATACGCAGTATTTT. Protein sequence: CASRQGYQPKSTDTQYF. The chain has TRBV5-6 and TRBJ2-3; 7 positions agree with TRBD1. This CDR3 has 17 amino acids. Per germline, CDR1 SGHDT and CDR2 YYEEEE. V gave up 5 bases and J gave up 2 bases; unmatched junction bases: 14.